The entry below describes one TCR beta chain. The antigen is not known. These data come from a study of PD-1 blockade in classical Hodgkin lymphoma. Findings and caveats of the study: Newly diagnosed patients reportedly had lower baseline TCR diversity than healthy donors.

Relapse was seen in all patients after autologous stem cell transplantation, and brentuximab vedotin exposure was variable. CDR3 length: 17 amino acids. Germline V gives CDR1 SGHRS, CDR2 YFSETQ. The trim removed 3 bases at V and 2 bases at J, leaving 6 bases unmatched. Sequencing used immunoSEQ multiplex PCR; TCRdb keeps in-frame clones, though not all of them. The sample has 25,000 to 30,000 clones; 70% are singletons. This chain joins TRBV5-1 and TRBJ2-5, with 14 bases fitting TRBD2. This TCR was sampled from a human donor with classical Hodgkin lymphoma. The sequencing used peripheral blood mononuclear cells (PBMCs), collected before the second cycle of nivolumab. The CDR3 DNA is TGCGCCAGCAGCTCGGGACTAGCGGGGGCCAAACAAGAGACCCAGTACTTC. It yields the protein CASSSGLAGAKQETQYF.